The rows below give T cell receptor beta chains drawn from one sample of a study of T cell responses to AZD1222 COVID-19 vaccine. Assay used: immunoSEQ multiplex PCR; TCRdb lists only in-frame clones, some missing. The data contain roughly 60,000 clones, about 74% of them singletons. Sequenced here: peripheral blood, sampled 28 days after the second AZD1222 dose. The receptors were sampled from an adult who received the AZD1222 COVID-19 vaccine. CDR3s include the opening cysteine and the closing phenylalanine or tryptophan. A D gene is named only where the DNA matches it firmly. Clone size appears in some rows only: once, few, many, or a class for an expanded clone.

CDR3 protein: CASSLGQGSSGANVLTF; CDR3 DNA: TGTGCCAGCAGTTTGGGACAGGGGAGCTCTGGGGCCAACGTCCTGACTTTC; V gene: TRBV28; J gene: TRBJ2-6; D gene: TRBD1; clone size: few
CDR3 protein: CASSGVTEAFF; CDR3 DNA: TGTGCCAGCAGTGGGGTTACTGAAGCTTTCTTT; V gene: TRBV6-2/TRBV6-3; J gene: TRBJ1-1; D gene: -; clone size: -
CDR3 protein: CASSERVPGPGYTF; CDR3 DNA: TGTGCCAGCAGTGAAAGGGTTCCGGGGCCTGGCTACACCTTC; V gene: TRBV2; J gene: TRBJ1-2; D gene: -; clone size: -
CDR3 protein: CASIGDKGGEKLFF; CDR3 DNA: TGTGCCAGCATAGGCGACAAAGGCGGCGAAAAACTGTTTTTT; V gene: TRBV6-5; J gene: TRBJ1-4; D gene: -; clone size: -
CDR3 protein: CASSSTSGASYEQYF; CDR3 DNA: TGTGCCAGCAGCTCGACTAGCGGGGCCTCCTACGAGCAGTACTTC; V gene: TRBV11-3; J gene: TRBJ2-7; D gene: TRBD2; clone size: few
CDR3 protein: CASSWGQGTGELFF; CDR3 DNA: TGCGCCAGCAGCTGGGGACAGGGTACCGGGGAGCTGTTTTTT; V gene: TRBV5-1; J gene: TRBJ2-2; D gene: TRBD1; clone size: -
CDR3 protein: CASSLEQGLQPQHF; CDR3 DNA: TGTGCCAGCAGCTTAGAGCAGGGCCTCCAGCCCCAGCATTTT; V gene: TRBV7-8; J gene: TRBJ1-5; D gene: -; clone size: once
CDR3 protein: CASRTQHPTGELFF; CDR3 DNA: TGTGCCAGCAGGACACAGCACCCGACCGGGGAGCTGTTTTTT; V gene: TRBV6-5; J gene: TRBJ2-2; D gene: -; clone size: -
CDR3 protein: CATSLGDRFGTQYF; CDR3 DNA: TGTGCCACCAGCTTAGGGGACAGGTTTGGAACCCAGTACTTC; V gene: TRBV11-3; J gene: TRBJ2-5; D gene: TRBD1; clone size: -
CDR3 protein: CASSPQADNSPLHF; CDR3 DNA: TGTGCCAGCAGCCCCCAGGCGGATAATTCACCCCTCCACTTT; V gene: TRBV5-6; J gene: TRBJ1-6; D gene: -; clone size: -
CDR3 protein: CASSLGTPNGQYF; CDR3 DNA: TGTGCCAGCAGCTTAGGGACACCGAATGGGCAGTACTTC; V gene: TRBV7-9; J gene: TRBJ2-7; D gene: -; clone size: -
CDR3 protein: CASSRLGRANTEAFF; CDR3 DNA: TGTGCCAGCAGCCGACTCGGCAGGGCGAACACTGAAGCTTTCTTT; V gene: TRBV4-2; J gene: TRBJ1-1; D gene: -; clone size: few
CDR3 protein: CASSLGGDIRNQPQHF; CDR3 DNA: TGCGCCAGCAGCCTTGGAGGGGACATACGCAATCAGCCCCAGCATTTT; V gene: TRBV4-1; J gene: TRBJ1-5; D gene: -; clone size: -
CDR3 protein: CASRATQGYGSPLHF; CDR3 DNA: TGTGCCAGCAGGGCTACACAGGGTTACGGTTCACCCCTCCACTTT; V gene: TRBV28; J gene: TRBJ1-6; D gene: -; clone size: -
CDR3 protein: CASSIRDRHTDTQYF; CDR3 DNA: TGTGCCAGTAGTATAAGGGACCGACACACAGATACGCAGTATTTT; V gene: TRBV19; J gene: TRBJ2-3; D gene: -; clone size: -
CDR3 protein: CASSIASDSEQFF; CDR3 DNA: TGTGCCAGTAGTATAGCTAGCGACTCTGAGCAGTTCTTC; V gene: TRBV19; J gene: TRBJ2-1; D gene: -; clone size: medium-sized
CDR3 protein: CASSDDGQFYGYTF; CDR3 DNA: TGTGCCAGCAGTGACGATGGACAGTTCTATGGCTACACCTTC; V gene: TRBV6-1; J gene: TRBJ1-2; D gene: -; clone size: -
CDR3 protein: CASSLGSSSYEQYF; CDR3 DNA: TGTGCCAGCAGCTTAGGGAGTAGCTCCTACGAGCAGTACTTC; V gene: TRBV13; J gene: TRBJ2-7; D gene: -; clone size: -
CDR3 protein: CASSPWAGAEYGYTF; CDR3 DNA: TGTGCCAGCAGCCCTTGGGCAGGGGCAGAATATGGCTACACCTTC; V gene: TRBV7-8; J gene: TRBJ1-2; D gene: -; clone size: -
CDR3 protein: CASSKGLADTQYF; CDR3 DNA: TGTGCCAGCAGTAAGGGGCTAGCAGATACGCAGTATTTT; V gene: TRBV2; J gene: TRBJ2-3; D gene: -; clone size: -
CDR3 protein: CASKSNEQFF; CDR3 DNA: TGTGCCAGCAAGTCCAATGAGCAGTTCTTC; V gene: TRBV6-6; J gene: TRBJ2-1; D gene: -; clone size: -
CDR3 protein: CASSDGTASRPYEQYF; CDR3 DNA: TGCGCCAGCAGTGACGGTACGGCTAGCAGACCCTACGAGCAGTACTTC; V gene: TRBV10-2; J gene: TRBJ2-7; D gene: -; clone size: -
CDR3 protein: CASSQEYSTYEQYF; CDR3 DNA: TGCGCCAGCAGCCAAGAATACAGTACCTACGAGCAGTACTTC; V gene: TRBV4-3; J gene: TRBJ2-7; D gene: -; clone size: once
CDR3 protein: CASSLLGGLASGNTIYF; CDR3 DNA: TGTGCCAGCAGCTTATTGGGGGGTTTGGCCTCTGGAAACACCATATATTTT; V gene: TRBV7-8; J gene: TRBJ1-3; D gene: -; clone size: -
CDR3 protein: CASRMTGEVTEAFF; CDR3 DNA: TGTGCCAGCAGGATGACAGGGGAAGTCACTGAAGCTTTCTTT; V gene: TRBV28; J gene: TRBJ1-1; D gene: TRBD1; clone size: -
CDR3 protein: CASTEGANTGELFF; CDR3 DNA: TGTGCCAGCACGGAGGGGGCAAATACCGGGGAGCTGTTTTTT; V gene: TRBV28; J gene: TRBJ2-2; D gene: -; clone size: -
CDR3 protein: CASSQDHQDSYGYTF; CDR3 DNA: TGCGCCAGCAGCCAAGATCATCAGGACAGCTATGGCTACACCTTC; V gene: TRBV4-3; J gene: TRBJ1-2; D gene: -; clone size: -
CDR3 protein: CASNQASGANVLTF; CDR3 DNA: TGTGCCAGCAACCAGGCCTCTGGGGCCAACGTCCTGACTTTC; V gene: TRBV6-5; J gene: TRBJ2-6; D gene: -; clone size: -
CDR3 protein: CASSLGRTDTQYF; CDR3 DNA: TGTGCCAGCAGCTTAGGTAGGACAGATACGCAGTATTTT; V gene: TRBV7-6; J gene: TRBJ2-3; D gene: -; clone size: -